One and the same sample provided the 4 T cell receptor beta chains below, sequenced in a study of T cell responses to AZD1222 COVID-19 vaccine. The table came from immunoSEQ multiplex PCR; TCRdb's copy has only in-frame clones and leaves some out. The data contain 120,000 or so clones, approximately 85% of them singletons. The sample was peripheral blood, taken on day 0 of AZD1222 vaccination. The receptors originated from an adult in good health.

In DNA form, the CDR3 reads TGTGCCTGGAGTGCCTGGGAAGGGGGCACTGAAGCTTTCTTT. Amino acid sequence: CAWSAWEGGTEAFF. The gene calls are TRBV30 and TRBJ1-1, with D perhaps TRBD1 (6 bases). Germline lookup yields CDR1 GTSNPN and CDR2 SVGIG (reference sequence). Deletions cut 1 base from V and 4 bases from J, with 13 bases between. The CDR3 has 14 residues.

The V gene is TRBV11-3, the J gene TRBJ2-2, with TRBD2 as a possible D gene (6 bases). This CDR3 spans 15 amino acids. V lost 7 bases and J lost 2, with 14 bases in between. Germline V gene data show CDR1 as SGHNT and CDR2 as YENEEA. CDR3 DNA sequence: TGTGCCAGCACCGCGGGGCACTTTAACACCGGGGAGCTGTTTTTT. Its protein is CASTAGHFNTGELFF.

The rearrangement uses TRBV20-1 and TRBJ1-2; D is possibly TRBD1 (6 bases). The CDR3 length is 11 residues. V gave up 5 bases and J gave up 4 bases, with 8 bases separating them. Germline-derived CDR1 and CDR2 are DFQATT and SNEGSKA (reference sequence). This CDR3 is CSAPDSYGYTF. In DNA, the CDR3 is TGCAGTGCTCCGGACAGCTATGGCTACACCTTC.

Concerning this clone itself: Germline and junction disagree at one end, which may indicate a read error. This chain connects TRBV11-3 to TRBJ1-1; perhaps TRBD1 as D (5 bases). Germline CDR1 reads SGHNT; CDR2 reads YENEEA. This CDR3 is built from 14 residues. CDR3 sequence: CASTLSGPNTKAFF. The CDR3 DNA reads TGTGCCAGCACCTTATCGGGGCCGAACACTAAAGCTTTCTTT.